A single sample gave rise to the 27 T cell receptor beta chains below, sequenced in a study of cytomegalovirus exposure and HLA in healthy donors. The method was immunoSEQ multiplex PCR; TCRdb's version includes in-frame clones alone and lacks a portion of them. The sample yields 90,000 to 150,000 clones, approximately 90% seen once. Sequencing was done on a sample of PBMCs. These receptors were collected from a man aged 18 to 29 in good health and CMV-seronegative.

J is TRBJ2-7 and V is TRBV7-8, with D maybe TRBD1 (6 bases). This CDR3 is 13 amino acids long. Germline V gives CDR1 SGHVS, CDR2 FQNEAQ. With 3 bases removed from V and 4 bases from J, the gap between germline ends came to 10 bases. This chain's CDR3 is CASSFQGPYEQYF. In DNA form, the CDR3 reads TGTGCCAGCAGCTTCCAGGGGCCGTACGAGCAGTACTTC.

The CDR3 DNA is TGTGCCTGGAGTGTCGGGGGGACCGGGGAGCTGTTTTTT. This encodes CAWSVGGTGELFF. V is TRBV30 and J is TRBJ2-2, with 7 nucleotides matching TRBD2. V lost 0 bases to trimming and J lost 5 bases; unmatched junction nucleotides: 0. This CDR3 has 13 residues. The germline gives CDR1 GTSNPN, CDR2 SVGIG (reference sequence).

The J gene is TRBJ1-1, the V gene TRBV6-4; weak D call: TRBD1 (6 bases). CDR3 length: 15 amino acids. Germline CDR1 MRHNA, CDR2 SNTAGT. Trimming left V 2 bases short and J 7 bases short, with 17 bases between. Here the CDR3 DNA reads TGTGCCAGCAGTGACCGCAGCGGGGGGCTGGATGAAGCTTTCTTT. Translating gives CASSDRSGGLDEAFF.

The chain recombines TRBV28 with TRBJ1-2, with a weak D call TRBD1 (5 bases). From germline, CDR1 is MDHEN and CDR2 SYDVKM. The CDR3 sequence is 17 residues long. V gave up 1 base and J gave up 0 bases, with 15 bases separating them. In DNA form, the CDR3 reads TGTGCCAGCAGTTTATTATCACCTCAACAGGCTAACTATGGCTACACCTTC. This sequence encodes CASSLLSPQQANYGYTF.

The V gene is TRBV27, the J gene TRBJ2-1; TRBD2 matches at 12 bases. Looked up from germline, CDR1 is MNHEY and CDR2 is SMNVEV (reference sequence). The CDR3 loop spans 16 amino acids. V shed 5 bases and J 5 bases; nucleotides not matched to a gene: 7. In nucleotides, the CDR3 is TGTGCCAGCAGTCAAACCGGACTAGCGGGACACAATGAGCAGTTCTTC. Amino acids: CASSQTGLAGHNEQFF.

V is TRBV4-1 and J is TRBJ2-7; D remains ambiguous. V gave up 0 bases and J gave up 2 bases, with 14 bases separating them. Germline assignment: CDR1 MGHRA and CDR2 YSYEKL. The CDR3 loop spans 16 amino acids. DNA of the CDR3: TGCGCCAGCAGCCAAGATACCTACAGTATCCCCTACGAGCAGTACTTC. Residues: CASSQDTYSIPYEQYF.

The chain has TRBV20-1 and TRBJ1-1; no firm D call. This CDR3 has 10 amino acids. CDR1 and CDR2 from the germline V gene are DFQATT and SNEGSKA (reference sequence). Trimming cost V 7 bases and J 2 bases, with 5 bases left between them. The CDR3 region is CSDSNTEAFF. In nucleotides, the CDR3 is TGCAGTGACTCAAACACTGAAGCTTTCTTT.

The chain joins TRBV5-1 to TRBJ1-1; 8 bases are shared with TRBD1. The CDR3 runs to 14 residues. CDR1 is SGHRS, CDR2 YFSETQ, per germline. V was clipped by 4 bases and J by 3 bases; unmatched bases: 5. The CDR3 DNA is TGCGCCAGCAGCGTGGACAGGGTCCACACTGAAGCTTTCTTT. Translated: CASSVDRVHTEAFF. Variable domain in full (rest from reference TRBV5-1 and TRBJ1-1): KAGVTQTPRYLIKTRGQQVTLSCSPISGHRSVSWYQQTPGQGLQFLFEYFSETQRNKGNFPGRFSGRQFSNSRSEMNVSTLELGDSALYLCASSVDRVHTEAFFGQGTRLTVV.

The chain employs TRBV28 and TRBJ2-1; D might be TRBD2 (7 bases). Germline V gene lookup returns CDR1 MDHEN and CDR2 SYDVKM. The CDR3 runs 14 residues. V lost 1 base to trimming and J lost 15 bases, with 19 bases between them. In DNA, the CDR3 is TGTGCCAGCAGTTTATTTCGGAACCTAGGGGGGGCGTTCTTC. Amino acids: CASSLFRNLGGAFF.

The chain joins TRBV5-1 to TRBJ1-4, with D maybe TRBD1 (6 bases). V was trimmed by 3 bases and J by 8 bases, leaving 14 bases between them. Germline CDR1 is SGHRS and CDR2 is YFSETQ. The CDR3 is made up of 14 amino acids. The CDR3 DNA reads as TGCGCCAGCAGCTCAGACAGGCCAGGGGAAAAACTGTTTTTT. Its translation is CASSSDRPGEKLFF.

The chain couples TRBV5-1 to TRBJ2-3; tentatively, D is TRBD1 (6 bases). The germline V gene has CDR1 SGHRS and CDR2 YFSETQ. V lost 4 bases and J 1 base, leaving 16 bases between the germline ends. The CDR3 contains 16 residues. The CDR3: CASSPVSGQGTDTQYF. CDR3 nucleotides: TGCGCCAGCAGCCCGGTCTCGGGACAAGGCACAGATACGCAGTATTTT.

The V gene is TRBV14, the J gene TRBJ2-3; TRBD2 aligns across 14 bases. The CDR3 totals 15 residues. Trimming removed 5 bases from V and 8 bases from J; junction bases left unmatched: 6. Germline CDR1 SGHDN, CDR2 FVKESK. As DNA, the CDR3 is TGTGCCAGCAGCGGGACTAGCGGGAGTTCGGCTACGCAGTATTTT. Translated: CASSGTSGSSATQYF.

The chain has TRBV7-7 and TRBJ2-1; TRBD2 matches 10 bases. This CDR3 has 16 residues. Trimming at V came to 3 bases and at J to 6 bases, leaving 8 bases not matched to a gene. CDR1 SSHAT and CDR2 FNYEAQ come from the germline V gene (reference sequence). CDR3 protein: CASSFQREGPSNEQFF. DNA for the CDR3: TGTGCCAGCAGCTTCCAGCGGGAGGGCCCTAGCAATGAGCAGTTCTTC.

The genes are TRBV29-1 and TRBJ1-1; D call uncertain. CDR3 length: 11 residues. The germline V gene encodes CDR1 SQVTM and CDR2 ANQGSEA. Deletions cut 5 bases from V and 2 bases from J, with 6 bases between. CDR3 amino acids: CSVPTNTEAFF. CDR3 coding DNA: TGCAGCGTTCCGACAAACACTGAAGCTTTCTTT. Full variable domain (rest looked up from reference TRBV29-1 and TRBJ1-1): SAVISQKPSRDICQRGTSLTIQCQVDSQVTMMFWYRQQPGQSLTLIATANQGSEATYESGFVIDKFPISRPNLTFSTLTVSNMSPEDSSIYLCSVPTNTEAFFGQGTRLTVV.

The rearrangement uses TRBV5-1 and TRBJ1-3, with D possibly TRBD1 on 5 matching bases. Deletions cut 1 base from V and 0 bases from J, with 8 bases between. Germline-derived CDR1 and CDR2 are SGHRS and YFSETQ. The CDR3 consists of 15 residues. CDR3 coding DNA: TGCGCCAGCAGCTTGAAGCAGGGCTCTGGAAACACCATATATTTT. This translates into CASSLKQGSGNTIYF. The whole variable domain, remainder taken from reference TRBV5-1 and TRBJ1-3, is KAGVTQTPRYLIKTRGQQVTLSCSPISGHRSVSWYQQTPGQGLQFLFEYFSETQRNKGNFPGRFSGRQFSNSRSEMNVSTLELGDSALYLCASSLKQGSGNTIYFGEGSWLTVV.

This chain uses TRBV15 with TRBJ2-7; TRBD1 aligns across 7 bases. V was pared by 3 bases and J by 2 bases, with 7 bases of the junction left unmatched. The CDR3 has 15 residues. Germline V gives CDR1 LNHNV, CDR2 YYDKDF (reference sequence). The CDR3 reads CATSSDRTGAYEQYF. DNA for the CDR3: TGTGCCACCAGCAGTGACCGGACAGGAGCCTACGAGCAGTACTTC. Together with reference TRBV15 and TRBJ2-7, the CDR3 gives the full variable domain: DAMVIQNPRYQVTQFGKPVTLSCSQTLNHNVMYWYQQKSSQAPKLLFHYYDKDFNNEADTPDNFQSRRPNTSFCFLDIRSPGLGDTAMYLCATSSDRTGAYEQYFGPGTRLTVT.

The V call is TRBV7-9, the J call TRBJ1-3; D not certain. The V and J ends lost 5 bases and 6 bases respectively, with 14 bases between them. CDR3 length: 14 residues. The V gene's germline CDR1 is SEHNR and CDR2 FQNEAQ (reference sequence). The DNA for the CDR3 is TGTGCCAGCAGCGTCGGAGATCCTGCAAACACCATATATTTT. It specifies CASSVGDPANTIYF.

The chain joins TRBV11-3 to TRBJ2-1; a weak D match, TRBD2 (6 bases). Trimming left V 1 base short and J 4 bases short, with 14 bases between. CDR1 is SGHNT, CDR2 YENEEA, per germline. CDR3 length: 16 residues. The CDR3 DNA sequence: TGTGCCAGCAGCTTAGGCTGGGGGGAGGAGTACAATGAGCAGTTCTTC. Its translation is CASSLGWGEEYNEQFF.

The chain carries TRBV6-1 and TRBJ2-2; TRBD1 agrees at 8 bases. Germline V gene sequence: CDR1 MNHNS, CDR2 SASEGT. CDR3 length equals 15 residues. J was trimmed by 3 bases and V by 4 bases; bases with no gene match: 4. This chain's CDR3 is CASSVDRVDTGELFF. The CDR3 bases are TGTGCCAGCAGTGTGGACAGGGTTGACACCGGGGAGCTGTTTTTT.

V and J are TRBV7-8 and TRBJ2-7; D is possibly TRBD2 (5 bases). Deletions cut 5 bases from V and 0 bases from J, with 14 bases between. The CDR3 has 15 amino acids. Germline V lookup: CDR1 SGHVS, CDR2 FQNEAQ. The CDR3 nucleotides are TGTGCCAGCAGCATTAACCCGGGAAACTCCTACGAGCAGTACTTC. Protein sequence: CASSINPGNSYEQYF. The full variable domain, with the rest looked up from reference TRBV7-8 and TRBJ2-7, is GAGVSQSPRYKVAKRGQDVALRCDPISGHVSLFWYQQALGQGPEFLTYFQNEAQLDKSGLPSDRFFAERPEGSVSTLKIQRTQQEDSAVYLCASSINPGNSYEQYFGPGTRLTVT.

This chain connects TRBV5-1 to TRBJ1-5; 9 bases agree with TRBD1. The junction had 9 bases not matched to a gene; V was cut back by 4 bases and J by 7 bases. The CDR3 covers 15 residues. Germline CDR1 is SGHRS and CDR2 is YFSETQ. CDR3 nucleotides: TGCGCCAGCAGCGGGACAGGGACAGGAGAACAGCCCCAGCATTTT. This encodes CASSGTGTGEQPQHF.

This chain links TRBV18 with TRBJ2-1, with 13 bases that match TRBD2. The CDR3 is made up of 14 amino acids. The J segment lost 10 bases and the V segment lost 8 bases, leaving 8 bases of the junction unmatched. CDR1 KGHSH and CDR2 LQKENI come from the germline V gene. In nucleotides, the CDR3 is TGTGCCAGCATTACTAGCGGGAGGGCCGGGGAGCAGTTCTTC. It codes for CASITSGRAGEQFF.

This clone was counted once. The chain employs TRBV10-3 and TRBJ2-7, with TRBD2 identical over 10 bases. CDR3 size: 15 residues. Germline trimming cut 8 bases from V and 5 bases from J; bases unmatched to any gene: 12. Germline CDR1 is ENHRY and CDR2 is SYGVKD. As DNA, the CDR3 is TGTGCCATCGGATCGAGCGGGAGGGGTGGGGACGAGCAGTACTTC. As protein: CAIGSSGRGGDEQYF.

CDR3 sequence (DNA): TGTGCCTGGAGTTGGGCTGAAAATCAGCCCCAGCATTTT. This encodes CAWSWAENQPQHF. This sequence joins TRBV30 and TRBJ1-5; no definite D call. Germline V CDR1 and CDR2: GTSNPN, SVGIG (reference sequence). This CDR3 comprises 13 residues. V lost 2 bases, J lost 4 bases, and 9 bases lay in between.

The chain links TRBV4-3 to TRBJ1-5, with 8 nucleotides matching TRBD1. The CDR3 consists of 15 residues. Unmatched junction bases numbered 9, after V lost 0 bases and J lost 11 bases. Germline V gene data show CDR1 as LGHNA and CDR2 as YSLEER. Here the CDR3 DNA reads TGCGCCAGCAGCCAAGATCATTCCGAGGGACAGGCCCAGCATTTT. It is translated as CASSQDHSEGQAQHF.

In DNA form, the CDR3 reads TGTGCCAGCAGTTTGACAGTTGAAAAACTGTTTTTT. Translating gives CASSLTVEKLFF. The chain carries TRBV28 and TRBJ1-4; TRBD1 might be the D (5 bases). Germline-derived CDR1 and CDR2 are MDHEN and SYDVKM. The CDR3 runs to 12 residues. The germline V and J ends were trimmed by 3 bases and 7 bases, with 6 bases remaining between them.

The chain is built from TRBV28 and TRBJ1-2; D uncertain. Germline loops: CDR1 MDHEN, CDR2 SYDVKM. The CDR3 sequence is 13 residues long. V was trimmed by 6 bases and J by 4 bases, leaving 12 bases between them. The CDR3 spells CASRTPGFYGYTF. The DNA for the CDR3 is TGTGCCAGCAGAACACCGGGGTTCTATGGCTACACCTTC.